A selection of T cell receptor beta chains follows, all from one sample in a study of blood T cell repertoires in COVID-19. Only in-frame clones appear in the TCRdb table, and some are missing; sequencing was by immunoSEQ multiplex PCR. Seen here are 110,000 to 150,000 clones, around nine tenths observed once, and the top ten hold about 4.3%. Sequencing was performed on peripheral blood. These receptors were collected from a woman in her 40s with acute or convalescent COVID-19. CDR3s include the opening cysteine and the closing phenylalanine or tryptophan. D genes are given only for firm matches. A clone size is listed for some rows: how often the clone was seen (once, few, many), or a class if it is expanded.

size,J,V,D,CDR3,DNA
NA,TRBJ2-2,TRBV27,NA,CASSILNTGELFF,TGTGCCAGCAGTATCCTAAACACCGGGGAGCTGTTTTTT
NA,TRBJ2-7,TRBV4-1,TRBD1,CASSQEVDRVNTYEQYF,TGCGCCAGCAGCCAAGAAGTGGACAGGGTTAATACCTACGAGCAGTACTTC
NA,TRBJ1-1,TRBV7-2,TRBD1,CASSTQTGVGNTEAFF,TGTGCCAGCAGCACCCAGACAGGGGTGGGGAACACTGAAGCTTTCTTT
NA,TRBJ2-4,TRBV27,NA,CASKSLYRAKNIQYF,TGTGCCAGCAAATCCCTCTACAGAGCCAAAAACATTCAGTACTTC
few,TRBJ1-3,TRBV19,TRBD1,CASYRGASGNTIYF,TGTGCCAGTTACAGGGGAGCCTCTGGAAACACCATATATTTT
NA,TRBJ1-5,TRBV9,NA,CASSVEGGPQHF,TGTGCCAGCAGCGTAGAAGGGGGGCCCCAGCATTTT
NA,TRBJ2-5,TRBV29-1,NA,CSVAQAFQETQYF,TGCAGCGTGGCCCAGGCTTTCCAAGAGACCCAGTACTTC
NA,TRBJ2-7,TRBV5-6,NA,CASSLGQTSRVEQYF,TGTGCCAGCAGCTTGGGGCAAACCTCCCGGGTCGAGCAGTACTTC
NA,TRBJ1-4,TRBV7-2,NA,CASSLGPVGGREKLFF,TGTGCCAGCAGCTTAGGCCCGGTTGGAGGTCGGGAAAAACTGTTTTTT
NA,TRBJ1-2,TRBV2,NA,CASLRGPANYGYTF,TGTGCCAGCCTCAGGGGCCCCGCTAACTATGGCTACACCTTC